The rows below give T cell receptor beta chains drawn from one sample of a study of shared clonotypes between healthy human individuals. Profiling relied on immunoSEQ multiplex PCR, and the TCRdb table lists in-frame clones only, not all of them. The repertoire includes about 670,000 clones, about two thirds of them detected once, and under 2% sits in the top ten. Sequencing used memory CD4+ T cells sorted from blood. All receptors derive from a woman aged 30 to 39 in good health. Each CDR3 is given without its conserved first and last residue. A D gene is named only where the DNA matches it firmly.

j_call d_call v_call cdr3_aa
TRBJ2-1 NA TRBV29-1 SVEGLAFYNEQF
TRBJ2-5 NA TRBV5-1 ASSLSLKETQY
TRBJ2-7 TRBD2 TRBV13 ASRSGGSRHEQY
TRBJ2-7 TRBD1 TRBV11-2 ASSAGTGDYEQY
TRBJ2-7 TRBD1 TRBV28 ASSQTGGLSYEQY
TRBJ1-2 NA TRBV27 ASSLSSAGATGGYGYT
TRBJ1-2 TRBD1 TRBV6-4 ASSDAGQGTGGYT
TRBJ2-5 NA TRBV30 AWSVAGETQY
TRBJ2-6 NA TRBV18 ASSQGVTGANVLT
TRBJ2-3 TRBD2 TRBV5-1 ASSSSGSWADTQY